The 8 T cell receptor beta chains below all came from one sample that was sequenced in a study of cytomegalovirus exposure and HLA in healthy donors. TCRdb's copy holds only in-frame clones and misses some; the assay was immunoSEQ multiplex PCR. Among about 76,000 clones, 94% were seen once, and the ten largest hold about 0.63%. Sequencing was performed on PBMCs. The receptors here all came from a woman between 18 and 30 years old in good health and CMV-seronegative.

The J gene is TRBJ1-2, the V gene TRBV19; 8 nucleotides line up with TRBD1. V was clipped by 6 bases and J by 4 bases; unmatched bases: 7. CDR1 LNHDA and CDR2 SQIVND come from the germline V gene (reference sequence). This CDR3 has 14 amino acids. CDR3 region: CASSLLGTGYGYTF. As DNA, the CDR3 is TGTGCCAGTAGCCTCCTCGGGACAGGCTATGGCTACACCTTC.

The V call is TRBV7-9, the J call TRBJ1-1; 11 bases match TRBD1. The CDR3 length is 16 residues. Germline CDR1 is SEHNR and CDR2 is FQNEAQ (reference sequence). The junction had 4 bases not matched to a gene; V was cut back by 0 bases and J by 4 bases. The CDR3 sequence is CASSLAGDRGATEAFF. CDR3 DNA: TGTGCCAGCAGCTTAGCCGGGGACAGGGGGGCCACTGAAGCTTTCTTT.

CDR3 DNA: TGTGCCAGCAGCCTGGGCTGGGGGGACGTCAATCAGCCCCAGCATTTT. Encoded protein: CASSLGWGDVNQPQHF. V and J are TRBV9 and TRBJ1-5; D may be TRBD1 (5 bases). Per germline, CDR1 SGDLS and CDR2 YYNGEE. The V gene lost 4 bases and the J gene lost 3 bases, with 17 bases spanning the gap. The CDR3 sequence is 16 residues long.

The chain has TRBV7-3 and TRBJ2-2; D is unresolved. The germline V and J ends were trimmed by 2 bases and 3 bases, with 10 bases remaining between them. CDR1 is SGHTA, CDR2 FQGTGA, per germline. This CDR3 contains 15 residues. The CDR3 loop reads CASSLLATHTGELFF. CDR3 nucleotides: TGTGCCAGCAGCTTACTGGCAACCCACACCGGGGAGCTGTTTTTT.

The chain couples TRBV28 to TRBJ1-4, with D unresolved. The V end lost 6 bases, the J end lost 2 bases, and 10 bases lay between the germline ends. Germline V gives CDR1 MDHEN, CDR2 SYDVKM. The CDR3 is made up of 14 amino acids. CDR3 in amino acids: CASSPSLTNEKLFF. The CDR3 nucleotides are TGTGCCAGCAGCCCAAGCTTGACTAATGAAAAACTGTTTTTT.

The V call is TRBV30, the J call TRBJ2-7, with D possibly TRBD2 on 5 matching bases. V dropped 4 bases and J dropped 7 bases, with 14 bases sitting between them. Germline V gene sequence: CDR1 GTSNPN, CDR2 SVGIG (reference sequence). The CDR3 totals 12 residues. The CDR3 loop reads CAWKLAGVEQYF. Here the CDR3 DNA reads TGTGCCTGGAAATTGGCCGGGGTTGAGCAGTACTTC.

The chain employs TRBV29-1 and TRBJ2-7, with 11 bases matching TRBD1. From germline, CDR1 is SQVTM and CDR2 ANQGSEA. The CDR3 is 12 residues long. The junction had 3 bases not matched to a gene; V was cut back by 7 bases and J by 4 bases. The CDR3 sequence is CSAGQGAYEQYF. In DNA form, the CDR3 reads TGCAGCGCTGGACAGGGGGCATACGAGCAGTACTTC.

The CDR3 DNA sequence: TGTGCCAGTCGAAGGACAGGAACACTTAACTATGGCTACACCTTC. Amino acid sequence: CASRRTGTLNYGYTF. The rearrangement joins TRBV19 to TRBJ1-2, with 7 positions matching TRBD1. The CDR3 is 15 amino acids. J gave up 1 base and V 8 bases, and 10 bases lay outside the gene matches. Per the germline V gene, CDR1 is LNHDA and CDR2 is SQIVND (reference sequence).